This TCR beta chain emerged from a study of blood T cell repertoires in COVID-19. At the level of the study: Samples of COVID-19 (acute and convalescent) were obtained from the United States, Italy and Spain.

The method was immunoSEQ multiplex PCR; TCRdb's version includes in-frame clones alone and lacks a portion of them. The repertoire has approximately 400,000 clones, approximately 88% of them found once; the top ten carry approximately 12%. The germline CDR1 and CDR2 sequences are SNHLY and FYNNEI. This CDR3 comprises 15 residues. The V gene lost 3 bases and the J gene lost 7 bases, with 13 bases spanning the gap. This clonotype was obtained from a woman in her forties or fifties with COVID-19, enrolled during active disease. The chain carries TRBV2 and TRBJ1-6; tentative D call: TRBD1 (6 bases). The sequencing sample was made of peripheral blood. CDR3 in amino acids: CASSESGHGNSPLHF. The CDR3 DNA reads TGTGCCAGCAGTGAGTCGGGACACGGGAATTCACCCCTCCACTTT.